This T cell receptor beta chain was sequenced in a study of blood T cell repertoires in COVID-19. On the study more broadly: Sites across the United States, Italy and Spain contributed samples from acute and convalescent COVID-19.

Repertoires were generated with immunoSEQ multiplex PCR, while TCRdb's copy carries only in-frame clones and drops some. This sample has roughly 200,000 clones, with almost 85% found just once. The clonotype comes from a woman in her sixties or seventies with active or convalescent COVID-19. The sequenced sample was peripheral blood.

CDR3 sequence: CASSSRLSEQFF. CDR3 coding DNA: TGTGCCAGCAGTTCCAGATTAAGTGAGCAGTTCTTC. This chain connects TRBV6-6 to TRBJ2-1; no definite D call. V was cut by 4 bases and J by 9 bases, with 10 bases left in between. Germline CDR1 reads MNHNY; CDR2 reads SVGAGI (reference sequence). CDR3 length equals 12 residues.